The 14 T cell receptor beta chains below were found in one sample sequenced in a study of T cell responses to AZD1222 COVID-19 vaccine. The method was immunoSEQ multiplex PCR; TCRdb's version includes in-frame clones alone and lacks a portion of them. Here the sample spans tens of thousands of clones, about 85% being singletons. The material was peripheral blood, obtained 28 days after the second AZD1222 dose. The receptors originated from an adult who received the AZD1222 COVID-19 vaccine.

The V and J genes are TRBV19 and TRBJ2-3; possible D gene TRBD1, 6 bases. V shed 3 bases and J shed 6 bases, with 19 bases lying between them. The CDR3 sequence is 16 residues long. Germline V gene lookup returns CDR1 LNHDA and CDR2 SQIVND (reference sequence). The CDR3 sequence: CASSIPGTPKGDTQYF. In nucleotides, the CDR3 is TGTGCCAGTAGTATTCCCGGGACACCGAAGGGGGATACGCAGTATTTT.

The chain carries TRBV7-9 and TRBJ1-2; TRBD1 aligns across 7 bases. The CDR3 totals 13 residues. J gave up 2 bases and V 5 bases, and 2 bases lay outside the gene matches. Germline CDR1 reads SEHNR; CDR2 reads FQNEAQ (reference sequence). The CDR3 nucleotides read TGTGCCAGCAGCCCGGGACAGAACTATGGCTACACCTTC. It encodes CASSPGQNYGYTF. The full variable domain, in which reference TRBV7-9 and TRBJ1-2 provide the parts outside the CDR3, is DTGVSQNPRHKITKRGQNVTFRCDPISEHNRLYWYRQTLGQGPEFLTYFQNEAQLEKSRLLSDRFSAERPKGSFSTLEIQRTEQGDSAMYLCASSPGQNYGYTFGSGTRLTVV.

V and J are TRBV5-1 and TRBJ2-2; the D is unclear. CDR3 length: 13 amino acids. Trimming left V 0 bases short and J 6 bases short, with 6 bases between. The V gene's germline CDR1 is SGHRS and CDR2 YFSETQ. The CDR3 DNA follows: TGCGCCAGCAGCTTGGTTCCATCCGGGGAGCTGTTTTTT. Its protein is CASSLVPSGELFF.

This clone occurred a few times. The chain carries TRBV28 and TRBJ2-1, with 13 positions matching TRBD2. This CDR3 is 15 amino acids long. From germline, CDR1 is MDHEN and CDR2 SYDVKM. With V trimmed by 6 bases and J by 9 bases, 8 bases remained unmatched. CDR3 in amino acids: CASSPTSGRASEQFF. CDR3 nucleotides: TGTGCCAGCAGCCCTACTAGCGGGAGGGCTAGTGAGCAGTTCTTC.

J is TRBJ1-4 and V is TRBV5-1; D call uncertain. Trimming took 7 bases from V and 2 from J, leaving 18 bases between them. Per germline, CDR1 SGHRS and CDR2 YFSETQ. The CDR3 extends over 16 amino acids. The CDR3 nucleotides are TGCGCCAGCGGCGCGACCGGGAGTGCCACTAATGAAAAACTGTTTTTT. Its translation is CASGATGSATNEKLFF. Variable domain in full (rest from reference TRBV5-1 and TRBJ1-4): KAGVTQTPRYLIKTRGQQVTLSCSPISGHRSVSWYQQTPGQGLQFLFEYFSETQRNKGNFPGRFSGRQFSNSRSEMNVSTLELGDSALYLCASGATGSATNEKLFFGSGTQLSVL.

The rearrangement joins TRBV27 to TRBJ1-1, with D uncertain. This CDR3 has 14 amino acids. Between the trimmed V and J ends, which lost 1 base and 5 bases, there was a span of 11 bases. Per the germline V gene, CDR1 is MNHEY and CDR2 is SMNVEV (reference sequence). The chain's CDR3 is CASSLFGDWTEAFF. The CDR3 region has the DNA TGTGCCAGCAGTTTATTTGGGGATTGGACTGAAGCTTTCTTT.

The chain employs TRBV10-2 and TRBJ2-1; tentative D call: TRBD2 (7 bases). The CDR3 contains 19 residues. CDR1 WSHSY and CDR2 SAAADI come from the germline V gene. Trimming left V 7 bases short and J 1 base short, with 26 bases between. In DNA, the CDR3 is TGCGCCAGCAAAGGTCTGGGGTTGGGGGCTAGCGGTTCCTACAATGAGCAGTTCTTC. Amino acids: CASKGLGLGASGSYNEQFF.

The J gene is TRBJ1-1, the V gene TRBV7-8, with D perhaps matching TRBD1 (6 bases). The V gene lost 5 bases and the J gene lost 7 bases, with 14 bases spanning the gap. The germline V gene encodes CDR1 SGHVS and CDR2 FQNEAQ. The CDR3 totals 13 residues. CDR3 sequence (DNA): TGTGCCAGCAGCCTCGGAGGGGGGGTTGAAGCTTTCTTT. It translates to CASSLGGGVEAFF.

The CDR3 nucleotides are TGTGCCAGCTCTAGCGGAGGTATTCAGTACTTC. This encodes CASSSGGIQYF. The chain has TRBV12-3 or TRBV12-4 and TRBJ2-4, with 7 nucleotides matching TRBD2. The CDR3 is 11 residues long. Trimming cost V 8 bases and J 10 bases; bases outside gene matches: 5.

The chain employs TRBV2 and TRBJ1-2; 9 nucleotides agree with TRBD1. From germline, CDR1 is SNHLY and CDR2 FYNNEI. Trimming removed 6 bases from V and 0 bases from J; junction bases left unmatched: 11. This CDR3 has 17 amino acids. The DNA for the CDR3 is TGTGCCAGCAGCGCCGGGACAGGGAGTTTTGCTAACTATGGCTACACCTTC. Its translation: CASSAGTGSFANYGYTF.

The chain is built from TRBV7-2 and TRBJ1-3; D gene ambiguous. Trimming removed 2 bases at V and 0 bases at J, with 8 bases between. Per the germline V gene, CDR1 is SGHTA and CDR2 is FQGNSA. CDR3 length equals 15 residues. The CDR3 protein is CASSLKRISGNTIYF. CDR3 nucleotides: TGTGCCAGCAGCTTAAAGCGGATCTCTGGAAACACCATATATTTT.

The rearrangement links TRBV19 to TRBJ1-4; D not certain. V was shortened by 4 bases and J by 11 bases, with 14 bases between the two germline ends. CDR3 length equals 13 residues. Germline values: CDR1 LNHDA, CDR2 SQIVND (reference sequence). CDR3 residues: CASSTQSPDKLFF. The CDR3, as DNA: TGTGCCAGTAGTACCCAATCACCCGACAAACTGTTTTTT.

This clone was recorded only once. V usage is TRBV12-5 and J usage is TRBJ2-2; 13 bases agree with TRBD2. Germline V CDR1 and CDR2: LGHNT, FRNRAP. J lost 0 bases, V lost 4 bases, and 5 bases had no gene match. The CDR3 sequence is 18 residues long. CDR3 DNA sequence: TGTGCTAGTGGTTGGGGACTAGCGGGGAGTACGAACACCGGGGAGCTGTTTTTT. Residues: CASGWGLAGSTNTGELFF.

The chain joins TRBV18 to TRBJ1-5; D uncertain. Per the germline V gene, CDR1 is KGHSH and CDR2 is LQKENI. The CDR3 is 16 amino acids. Trimming took off 3 bases at V and 2 bases at J, with 14 bases between the two ends. The CDR3 sequence: CASSPPTSSGNQPQHF. DNA of the CDR3: TGTGCCAGCTCACCCCCGACAAGCTCAGGCAATCAGCCCCAGCATTTT.